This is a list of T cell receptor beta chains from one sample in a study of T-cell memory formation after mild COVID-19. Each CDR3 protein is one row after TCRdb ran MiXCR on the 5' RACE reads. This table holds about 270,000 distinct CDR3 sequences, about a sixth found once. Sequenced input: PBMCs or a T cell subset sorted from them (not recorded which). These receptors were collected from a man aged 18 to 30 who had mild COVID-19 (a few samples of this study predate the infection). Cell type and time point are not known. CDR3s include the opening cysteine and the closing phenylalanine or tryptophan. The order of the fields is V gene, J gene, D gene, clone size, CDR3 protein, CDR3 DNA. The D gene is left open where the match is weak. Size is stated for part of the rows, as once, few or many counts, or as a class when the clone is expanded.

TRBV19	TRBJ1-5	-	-	CASSIEAGYDQPQHF	TGTGCCAGTAGTATAGAGGCAGGGTATGATCAGCCCCAGCATTTT
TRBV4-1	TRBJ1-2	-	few	CASSLDTIGYGYTF	TGCGCCAGCAGCCTTGACACGATAGGCTATGGCTACACCTTC
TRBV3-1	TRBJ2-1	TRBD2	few	CASSQAGAGTRQFF	TGTGCCAGCAGCCAAGCCGGGGCCGGGACTAGGCAGTTCTTC
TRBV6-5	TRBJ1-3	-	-	CASSPEVGNTIYF	TGTGCCAGCAGTCCAGAAGTTGGAAACACCATATATTTT
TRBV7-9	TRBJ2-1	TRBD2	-	CASSETSESYNEQFF	TGTGCCAGCAGCGAGACTAGCGAGTCCTACAATGAGCAGTTCTTC
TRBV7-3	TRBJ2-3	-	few	CASSLGRYLDQYF	TGTGCCAGCAGCTTGGGCAGGTACCTCGACCAGTATTTT
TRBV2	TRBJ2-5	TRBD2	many	CASSDSGLAEETQYF	TGTGCCAGCAGTGACTCGGGACTAGCAGAAGAGACCCAGTACTTC
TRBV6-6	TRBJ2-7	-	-	CATDSGLNYEQYF	TGTGCCACCGACAGTGGCTTAAACTACGAGCAGTACTTC
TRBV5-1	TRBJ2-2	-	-	CASRLGGSNTGELFF	TGCGCCAGCCGACTAGGGGGATCGAACACCGGGGAGCTGTTTTTT
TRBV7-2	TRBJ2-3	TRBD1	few	CASSSQTGGGSTDTQYF	TGTGCCAGCAGCTCCCAGACAGGGGGCGGATCGACAGATACGCAGTATTTT
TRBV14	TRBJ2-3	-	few	CASRGLGATDTQYF	TGTGCCAGCAGGGGTTTAGGGGCGACAGATACGCAGTATTTT
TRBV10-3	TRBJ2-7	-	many	CAISEGAGPYEQYF	TGTGCCATCAGTGAAGGCGCAGGGCCCTACGAGCAGTACTTC
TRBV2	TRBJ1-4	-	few	CASEAGAYEKLFF	TGTGCCAGCGAGGCGGGGGCTTATGAAAAACTGTTTTTT
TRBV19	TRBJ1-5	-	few	CASEAQNQPQHF	TGTGCCAGTGAGGCGCAAAATCAGCCCCAGCATTTT
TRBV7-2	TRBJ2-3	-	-	CASSLGAGPDTQYF	TGTGCCAGCAGCTTAGGCGCGGGGCCGGATACGCAGTATTTT
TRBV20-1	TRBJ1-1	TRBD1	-	CSARSDRDTEAFF	TGCAGTGCCCGCAGTGACAGGGACACTGAAGCTTTCTTT
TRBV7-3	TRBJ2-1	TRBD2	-	CASSKKVAGAYNEQFF	TGTGCCAGCAGCAAAAAAGTAGCGGGAGCTTACAATGAGCAGTTCTTC
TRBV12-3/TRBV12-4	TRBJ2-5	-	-	CASSATKETQYF	TGTGCCAGCAGTGCGACCAAAGAGACCCAGTACTTC
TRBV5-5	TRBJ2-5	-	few	CASSHPGTSETQYF	TGTGCCAGCAGCCACCCCGGGACTTCAGAGACCCAGTACTTC
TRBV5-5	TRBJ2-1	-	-	CASSLDQGIHNEQFF	TGTGCCAGCAGCTTGGACCAGGGAATACACAATGAGCAGTTCTTC
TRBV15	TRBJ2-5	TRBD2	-	CATSGAGGQETQYF	TGTGCCACCAGCGGAGCGGGGGGGCAAGAGACCCAGTACTTC
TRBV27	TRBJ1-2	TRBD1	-	CASSWGTGGTYGYTF	TGTGCCAGCAGTTGGGGGACAGGGGGTACCTATGGCTACACCTTC
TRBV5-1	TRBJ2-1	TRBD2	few	CASSLGRGAAYNEQFF	TGCGCCAGCAGCTTGGGGCGGGGGGCCGCCTACAATGAGCAGTTCTTC
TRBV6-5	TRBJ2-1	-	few	CASRLPGTFYEFF	TGTGCCAGCAGGCTTCCGGGCACCTTCTATGAGTTCTTC
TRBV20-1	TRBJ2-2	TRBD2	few	CSATIGTSDTGELFF	TGCAGTGCTACCATCGGGACTAGCGACACCGGGGAGCTGTTTTTT
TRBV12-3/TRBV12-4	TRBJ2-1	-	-	CASSLAAPRGLEQFF	TGTGCCAGCAGTTTAGCGGCCCCCCGCGGGCTGGAGCAGTTCTTC
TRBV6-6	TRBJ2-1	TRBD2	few	CASSSPGGGHNEQFF	TGTGCCAGCAGTTCGCCTGGGGGGGGACACAATGAGCAGTTCTTC
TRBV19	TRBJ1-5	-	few	CASSMGNQPQHF	TGTGCCAGTAGTATGGGAAATCAGCCCCAGCATTTT
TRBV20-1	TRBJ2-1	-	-	CSGESVGYEQFF	TGCAGTGGGGAGAGTGTGGGCTATGAGCAGTTCTTC
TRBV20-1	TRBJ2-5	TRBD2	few	CSARIAGGYQETQYF	TGCAGTGCTAGAATAGCGGGGGGATACCAAGAGACCCAGTACTTC
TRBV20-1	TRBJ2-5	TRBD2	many	CSARELTSGQETQYF	TGCAGTGCTAGAGAGCTAACTAGCGGCCAAGAGACCCAGTACTTC
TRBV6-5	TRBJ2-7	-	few	CASSYSFRIYEQYF	TGTGCCAGCAGTTACTCGTTCCGGATCTACGAGCAGTACTTC
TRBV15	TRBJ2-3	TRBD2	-	CATSRRAGGTDTQYF	TGTGCCACCAGCAGGAGGGCGGGGGGGACAGATACGCAGTATTTT
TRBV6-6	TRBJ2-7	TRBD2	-	CASSYPLGRSYEQYF	TGTGCCAGCAGTTACCCGCTCGGGAGGAGCTACGAGCAGTACTTC
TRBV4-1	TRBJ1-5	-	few	CASSQEIDRFRQPQHF	TGCGCCAGCAGCCAAGAGATCGACAGGTTTCGGCAGCCCCAGCATTTT
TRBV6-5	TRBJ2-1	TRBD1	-	CASSYYRGPYNEQFF	TGTGCCAGCAGTTACTATAGGGGGCCCTACAATGAGCAGTTCTTC
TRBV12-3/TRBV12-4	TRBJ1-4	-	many	CASQGDLTNEKLFF	TGTGCCAGCCAGGGAGACTTGACTAATGAAAAACTGTTTTTT
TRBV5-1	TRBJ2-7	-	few	CASSLEVGAYEQYF	TGCGCCAGCAGCTTGGAGGTCGGAGCCTACGAGCAGTACTTC
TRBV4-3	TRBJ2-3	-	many	CASSQVQGANTQYF	TGCGCCAGCAGCCAAGTCCAGGGAGCTAATACGCAGTATTTT
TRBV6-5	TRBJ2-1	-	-	CASSSPAGNEQFF	TGTGCCAGCAGTTCCCCAGCGGGCAATGAGCAGTTCTTC
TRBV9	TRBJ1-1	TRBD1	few	CASSEGQGGNTEAFF	TGTGCCAGCAGCGAGGGACAGGGGGGGAACACTGAAGCTTTCTTT
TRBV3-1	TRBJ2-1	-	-	CASEDRAGYNEQFF	TGTGCAAGTGAAGACAGGGCGGGGTACAATGAGCAGTTCTTC
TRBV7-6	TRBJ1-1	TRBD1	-	CASSLEAGGEAFF	TGTGCCAGCAGCTTAGAGGCAGGGGGCGAAGCTTTCTTT
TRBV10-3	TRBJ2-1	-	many	CAIRRDFLEGDEQFF	TGTGCCATCAGAAGGGACTTCCTTGAGGGAGATGAGCAGTTCTTC
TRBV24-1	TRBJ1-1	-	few	CATEEGHPSFRAFF	TGTGCCACCGAGGAAGGACATCCATCTTTTCGGGCTTTCTTT
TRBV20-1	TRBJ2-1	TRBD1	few	CSANEGQINEQFF	TGCAGTGCTAACGAGGGACAGATCAATGAGCAGTTCTTC
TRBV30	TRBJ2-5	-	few	CAWSARDSTPKYF	TGTGCCTGGAGTGCCCGGGACTCTACTCCGAAGTACTTC
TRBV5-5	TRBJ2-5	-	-	CASSPRQGGSQETQYF	TGTGCCAGCAGCCCGCGACAGGGAGGGAGCCAAGAGACCCAGTACTTC
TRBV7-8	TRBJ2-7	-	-	CASTSPLFPVYF	TGTGCCAGCACCTCACCTCTCTTTCCGGTATACTTC
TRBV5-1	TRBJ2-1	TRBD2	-	CASSSPTELAGLYNEQFF	TGCGCCAGCAGCTCCCCTACTGAACTAGCGGGGTTGTACAATGAGCAGTTCTTC
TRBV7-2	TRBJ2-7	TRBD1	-	CASSFTPGGYEQYF	TGTGCCAGCAGCTTTACCCCAGGGGGCTACGAGCAGTACTTC
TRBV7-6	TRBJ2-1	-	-	CASSYPTRGGSYNEQFF	TGTGCCAGCAGCTACCCGACGAGGGGGGGGTCCTACAATGAGCAGTTCTTC
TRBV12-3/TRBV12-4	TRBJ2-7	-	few	CASRPPGVAYEQYF	TGTGCCAGCAGACCCCCAGGGGTGGCCTACGAGCAGTACTTC
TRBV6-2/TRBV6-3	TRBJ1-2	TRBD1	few	CASSYSIRGNYGYTF	TGTGCCAGCAGTTACTCGATCAGGGGGAACTATGGCTACACCTTC
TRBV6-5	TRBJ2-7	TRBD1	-	CASSYSYRGYEQYF	TGTGCCAGCAGTTACTCGTACAGGGGGTACGAGCAGTACTTC
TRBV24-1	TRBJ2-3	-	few	CATSEASTDTQYF	TGTGCCACCAGTGAAGCTAGCACAGATACGCAGTATTTT
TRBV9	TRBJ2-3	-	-	CASSVVATGTDTQYF	TGTGCCAGCAGCGTAGTCGCGACGGGCACAGATACGCAGTATTTT
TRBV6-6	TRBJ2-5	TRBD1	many	CASSTGTGYGETQYF	TGTGCCAGCAGTACAGGGACAGGGTATGGGGAGACCCAGTACTTC
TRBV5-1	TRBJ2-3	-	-	CASSLWGTDTQYF	TGCGCCAGCAGCTTGTGGGGCACAGATACGCAGTATTTT
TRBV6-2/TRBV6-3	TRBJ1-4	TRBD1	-	CASSRPGTGAVREKLFF	TGTGCCAGCAGCCGTCCCGGGACAGGGGCGGTACGTGAAAAACTGTTTTTT